Listed below are T cell receptor beta chains from one sample, sequenced in a study of cytomegalovirus exposure and HLA in healthy donors. Sequenced by immunoSEQ multiplex PCR; TCRdb stores in-frame clones only, minus some. The data hold tens of thousands of clones, with 95% observed a single time. Sequenced material: PBMCs. These receptor sequences come from a woman in her late teens or twenties in good health and CMV-seropositive. The conserved cysteine and the conserved F or W are not part of the CDR3 here. The size of a clone is reported for some rows only, either as once, few or many, or as a class for expanded clones.

CDR3: ATSGQTNTEAF; V: TRBV2; length: 11; J: TRBJ1-1; size: NA
CDR3: ASSSSGTDKNQPQH; V: TRBV27; length: 14; J: TRBJ1-5; size: NA
CDR3: ASSSPIGGSGDEQY; V: TRBV5-4; length: 14; J: TRBJ2-7; size: NA
CDR3: SGQGFELTEAF; V: TRBV29-1; length: 11; J: TRBJ1-1; size: NA
CDR3: ASSFPQRGGRNEQF; V: TRBV28; length: 14; J: TRBJ2-1; size: NA
CDR3: ASSLGTSGTDTQY; V: TRBV27; length: 13; J: TRBJ2-3; size: NA
CDR3: ASSPWGGGDQPQH; V: TRBV5-1; length: 13; J: TRBJ1-5; size: NA
CDR3: ASNVASNTDTQY; V: TRBV5-1; length: 12; J: TRBJ2-3; size: NA
CDR3: ASSFGGGMYHTEAF; V: TRBV7-8; length: 14; J: TRBJ1-1; size: NA
CDR3: ASSLGGQGAHQETQY; V: TRBV5-1; length: 15; J: TRBJ2-5; size: NA
CDR3: ASRLADTQY; V: TRBV27; length: 9; J: TRBJ2-3; size: NA
CDR3: ASSGSGGVTGELF; V: TRBV19; length: 13; J: TRBJ2-2; size: NA
CDR3: ASSLAAPREQY; V: TRBV5-6; length: 11; J: TRBJ2-7; size: NA
CDR3: ASSQRDAKETQY; V: TRBV4-1; length: 12; J: TRBJ2-5; size: NA
CDR3: ASSLSGAVFGETQY; V: TRBV7-8; length: 14; J: TRBJ2-5; size: NA
CDR3: ASSLSGGDNEKLF; V: TRBV5-1; length: 13; J: TRBJ1-4; size: NA
CDR3: ASSLRTSGSYNEQF; V: TRBV5-1; length: 14; J: TRBJ2-1; size: NA
CDR3: ASSDGLEEMDTQY; V: TRBV19; length: 13; J: TRBJ2-3; size: few
CDR3: ASSKSGELF; V: TRBV7-6; length: 9; J: TRBJ2-2; size: NA
CDR3: ASNKGLADYNEQF; V: TRBV6-6; length: 13; J: TRBJ2-1; size: NA
CDR3: ASSLEGVHYGYT; V: TRBV5-6; length: 12; J: TRBJ1-2; size: NA
CDR3: ASSFGDTQY; V: TRBV28; length: 9; J: TRBJ2-3; size: once
CDR3: AWRGQGENQPQH; V: TRBV30; length: 12; J: TRBJ1-5; size: NA
CDR3: ASRRQGASYGYT; V: TRBV9; length: 12; J: TRBJ1-2; size: once
CDR3: ASSDNGNTEAF; V: TRBV19; length: 11; J: TRBJ1-1; size: NA
CDR3: ASRFGTPPYEQY; V: TRBV11-2; length: 12; J: TRBJ2-7; size: NA
CDR3: ASRRTGTTSSYNEQF; V: TRBV4-2; length: 15; J: TRBJ2-1; size: NA